The entry below gives a single T cell receptor (beta chain) sequence along with its context. Profiled with immunoSEQ multiplex PCR; TCRdb holds only in-frame clones, not every one. This table has around 220,000 clones, about 90% appearing once. This specimen belongs to a study of blood T cell repertoires in COVID-19. Germline loops: CDR1 SGHTA, CDR2 FQGNSA. V was shortened by 1 base and J by 2 bases, with 15 bases between the two germline ends. The CDR3 covers 16 residues. Sequencing was carried out using PBMCs or T cells enriched from blood (not recorded which). This TCR was recovered from a man aged 25 to 45 who had been exposed to COVID-19. The chain uses TRBV7-2 and TRBJ2-7; D is possibly TRBD1 (5 bases). The CDR3 sequence is CASSLGGRENTYEQYF. CDR3 DNA: TGTGCCAGCAGCTTAGGGGGCAGAGAGAACACCTACGAGCAGTACTTC.